The 28 T cell receptor beta chains listed next were all sequenced from one sample in a study of CD8+ T cells in alopecia areata (dated by TCRdb to 2016 to 2018). Library preparation employed the immunoSEQ multiplex PCR assay. RNA was extracted from all samples and reverse transcribed into cDNA, which served as template for TCR sequencing. In TCRdb, the immuneACCESS table is reduced to in-frame sequences with V and J assigned. These tables do not hold every clone; where another copy was compared, an unresolved V gene accounts for under half, and the others remain unexplained. The sample yields around 7,500 clones; roughly two thirds were counted once. The top ten constitute over 12% of the sample. The time point label for this specimen denotes: baseline before oral tofacitinib. Peripheral blood and lesional scalp punch biopsies were obtained from patients with alopecia areata. The starting material was skin, obtained at week 0. These receptors were obtained from a human donor with alopecia areata.

V usage is TRBV7-8 and J usage is TRBJ2-1, with D tentatively TRBD1 (6 bases). This CDR3 contains 13 residues. CDR1 is SGHVS, CDR2 FQNEAQ, per germline. V was trimmed by 1 base and J by 7 bases, leaving 8 bases between them. For the CDR3, the DNA is TGTGCCAGCAGCTTAGGGGGGCCGAATGAGCAGTTCTTC. Its translation is CASSLGGPNEQFF. The full variable domain, in which reference TRBV7-8 and TRBJ2-1 provide the parts outside the CDR3, is GAGVSQSPRYKVAKRGQDVALRCDPISGHVSLFWYQQALGQGPEFLTYFQNEAQLDKSGLPSDRFFAERPEGSVSTLKIQRTQQEDSAVYLCASSLGGPNEQFFGPGTRLTVL.

This clone was recorded once. The chain employs TRBV12-5 and TRBJ2-2; D is perhaps TRBD1 (5 bases). The CDR3 loop spans 16 amino acids. Trimming stripped 10 bases from V and 6 bases from J, with 24 bases between. Germline V CDR1 and CDR2: LGHNT, FRNRAP. The CDR3 is CATGSRYPQGSGELFF. CDR3 bases: TGTGCTACCGGTAGCCGGTACCCTCAGGGCTCCGGGGAGCTGTTTTTT.

The chain is built from TRBV5-6 and TRBJ1-6; D gene unclear. V was trimmed by 4 bases and J by 4 bases, leaving 9 bases between them. This CDR3 region has 14 residues. Germline values: CDR1 SGHDT, CDR2 YYEEEE. The CDR3 here is CASSPAVYNSPLHF. CDR3 nucleotides: TGTGCCAGCAGCCCTGCGGTTTATAATTCACCCCTCCACTTT.

The chain combines TRBV7-6 with TRBJ2-1; D assignment may be TRBD1 or TRBD2 (5 bases each). Germline V gene lookup returns CDR1 SGHVS and CDR2 FNYEAQ. The CDR3 runs 18 residues. V gave up 4 bases and J gave up 8 bases, with 27 bases separating them. This CDR3 reads CASSWLGVGKPMKHEQFF. In DNA form, the CDR3 reads TGTGCCAGCAGCTGGCTGGGGGTTGGAAAGCCGATGAAGCATGAGCAGTTCTTC. The full variable domain, with the rest looked up from reference TRBV7-6 and TRBJ2-1, is GAGVSQSPRYKVTKRGQDVALRCDPISGHVSLYWYRQALGQGPEFLTYFNYEAQQDKSGLPNDRFSAERPEGSISTLTIQRTEQRDSAMYRCASSWLGVGKPMKHEQFFGPGTRLTVL.

The chain recombines TRBV2 with TRBJ2-5; D gene uncertain. The V gene lost 2 bases and the J gene lost 1 base, with 5 bases spanning the gap. The CDR3 has 13 residues. Germline loops: CDR1 SNHLY, CDR2 FYNNEI. In nucleotides, the CDR3 is TGTGCCAGCAGTGAAATTCCCCAAGAGACCCAGTACTTC. Encoded protein: CASSEIPQETQYF.

V gene TRBV11-3 combines with J gene TRBJ1-6; TRBD1 matches at 8 bases. The germline CDR1 and CDR2 sequences are SGHNT and YENEEA. Trimming took 5 bases from V and 7 from J; bases not matched to a gene: 4. The CDR3 is 14 amino acids. In DNA form, the CDR3 reads TGTGCCAGCAGCAGGGGACAGGCGAATTCACCCCTCCACTTT. This translates into CASSRGQANSPLHF.

This clone is a singleton in its sample. The chain carries TRBV10-2 and TRBJ1-2; 7 bases fit TRBD1. V shed 0 bases, J shed 7 bases, and the junction held 11 bases outside the gene matches. The V gene's germline CDR1 is WSHSY and CDR2 SAAADI. The CDR3 sequence is 16 residues long. Here the CDR3 reads CASSESADRFGGGYTF. DNA of the CDR3: TGCGCCAGCAGTGAGTCTGCGGACAGGTTCGGAGGTGGCTACACCTTC.

This clone has just a few counts. This sequence joins TRBV4-2 and TRBJ1-4; D unclear. Trimming took 0 bases from V and 6 from J, leaving 11 bases between them. This CDR3 spans 15 amino acids. Germline V gives CDR1 LGHNA, CDR2 YNFKEQ. The chain's CDR3 is CASSQEQITDEKLFF. In nucleotides, the CDR3 is TGTGCCAGCAGCCAAGAGCAGATAACAGATGAAAAACTGTTTTTT.

The gene calls are TRBV18 and TRBJ1-1; unclear D gene. Germline CDR1 reads KGHSH; CDR2 reads LQKENI. The V and J ends lost 0 bases and 3 bases respectively, with 11 bases between them. The CDR3 contains 15 residues. As DNA, the CDR3 is TGTGCCAGCTCACCACCGGGTTCCCGAGACACTGAAGCTTTCTTT. Translation: CASSPPGSRDTEAFF.

This chain connects TRBV5-6 to TRBJ2-1; TRBD1 might be the D (5 bases). Germline loops: CDR1 SGHDT, CDR2 YYEEEE. The CDR3 runs 13 residues. The germline V and J ends were trimmed by 4 bases and 6 bases, with 11 bases remaining between them. The CDR3 protein is CASSLWGSNEQFF. The CDR3 nucleotides are TGTGCCAGCAGCCTATGGGGCTCCAATGAGCAGTTCTTC. Full variable domain (outside the CDR3, taken from reference TRBV5-6 and TRBJ2-1): DAGVTQSPTHLIKTRGQQVTLRCSPKSGHDTVSWYQQALGQGPQFIFQYYEEEERQRGNFPDRFSGHQFPNYSSELNVNALLLGDSALYLCASSLWGSNEQFFGPGTRLTVL.

The rearrangement links TRBV7-3 to TRBJ2-1; D is possibly TRBD2 (6 bases). The CDR3 is made up of 16 amino acids. Germline V gives CDR1 SGHTA, CDR2 FQGTGA. Trimming stripped 4 bases from V and 1 base from J, with 14 bases between. The CDR3 is CASSSLSGMSYNEQFF. The CDR3 DNA sequence: TGTGCCAGCAGCTCTCTTAGCGGAATGTCCTACAATGAGCAGTTCTTC.

The J gene is TRBJ1-1, the V gene TRBV30, with D uncertain. The germline V and J ends were trimmed by 3 bases and 5 bases, with 7 bases remaining between them. CDR3 length equals 11 residues. Germline CDR1 is GTSNPN and CDR2 is SVGIG (reference sequence). This CDR3 is CAWRGYTEAFF. The CDR3 DNA follows: TGTGCCTGGAGGGGTTATACTGAAGCTTTCTTT.

The chain has TRBV7-3 and TRBJ2-3; 10 positions agree with TRBD2. Germline lookup yields CDR1 SGHTA and CDR2 FQGTGA. V lost 6 bases, J lost 4 bases, and 7 bases stayed unmatched. This CDR3 has 15 amino acids. This chain's CDR3 is CASRQSGGASDTQYF. Here the CDR3 DNA reads TGTGCCAGCAGGCAGAGCGGGGGGGCCTCAGATACGCAGTATTTT. Complete variable domain (other parts from reference TRBV7-3 and TRBJ2-3): GAGVSQTPSNKVTEKGKYVELRCDPISGHTALYWYRQSLGQGPEFLIYFQGTGAADDSGLPNDRFFAVRPEGSVSTLKIQRTERGDSAVYLCASRQSGGASDTQYFGPGTRLTVL.

This chain connects TRBV7-8 to TRBJ1-5, with D possibly being TRBD1 (5 bases). Looked up from germline, CDR1 is SGHVS and CDR2 is FQNEAQ. V lost 1 base to trimming and J lost 2 bases, with 12 bases between them. The length of the CDR3 is 16 residues. The CDR3 is CASSLGGGLGNQPQHF. Written as DNA, the CDR3 is TGTGCCAGCAGCTTAGGTGGGGGTTTGGGCAATCAGCCCCAGCATTTT.

This clone was observed a single time. V usage is TRBV20-1 and J usage is TRBJ1-4; D is unresolved. CDR3 size: 11 residues. Trimming took off 3 bases at V and 4 bases at J, with 3 bases between the two ends. Germline V lookup: CDR1 DFQATT, CDR2 SNEGSKA (reference sequence). The CDR3: CSARDNEKLFF. The CDR3 DNA sequence: TGCAGTGCTAGGGATAATGAAAAACTGTTTTTT.

The chain recombines TRBV27 with TRBJ1-6; D might be TRBD1 (5 bases). CDR3 length: 15 amino acids. The V and J ends lost 5 bases and 4 bases respectively, with 12 bases between them. CDR1 is MNHEY and CDR2 is SMNVEV in the germline V gene (reference sequence). The CDR3 DNA follows: TGTGCCAGCAGTCCAGTCACAGGTTATAATTCACCCCTCCACTTT. As protein: CASSPVTGYNSPLHF.

This clone was counted a few times. The chain combines TRBV2 with TRBJ1-3; tentative D call: TRBD1 (6 bases). Germline values: CDR1 SNHLY, CDR2 FYNNEI. The CDR3 runs to 13 residues. Trimming took off 6 bases at V and 0 bases at J, with 6 bases between the two ends. CDR3 in DNA: TGTGCCAGCAGGGACAGCTCTGGAAACACCATATATTTT. Protein: CASRDSSGNTIYF.

This clone is judged medium-sized (0.01 to 0.1%). The chain has TRBV2 and TRBJ2-1; no clear D gene. V lost 4 bases, J lost 4 bases, and 8 bases lay in between. The CDR3 covers 13 residues. Looked up from germline, CDR1 is SNHLY and CDR2 is FYNNEI. CDR3 DNA sequence: TGTGCCAGCAGTGCTGAATCATACAATGAGCAGTTCTTC. Residues: CASSAESYNEQFF.

V and J are TRBV5-1 and TRBJ1-2; D uncertain. The V and J ends lost 2 bases and 0 bases respectively, with 5 bases between them. CDR1 and CDR2 from the germline V gene are SGHRS and YFSETQ. This CDR3 is 13 amino acids long. The CDR3 protein is CASSLLPNYGYTF. CDR3 bases: TGCGCCAGCAGCTTACTCCCTAACTATGGCTACACCTTC.

The rearrangement links TRBV29-1 to TRBJ1-2, with 12 nucleotides matching TRBD1. Germline V gives CDR1 SQVTM, CDR2 ANQGSEA. The J segment lost 7 bases and the V segment lost 4 bases, leaving 7 bases of the junction unmatched. This CDR3 comprises 14 residues. The CDR3 DNA follows: TGCAGCGTTGTCTCTGGGACAGGGGGCGGTGGCTACACCTTC. Amino acids: CSVVSGTGGGGYTF.

This chain links TRBV29-1 with TRBJ1-2, with D possibly being TRBD1 (5 bases). CDR1 is SQVTM, CDR2 ANQGSEA, per germline. There are 12 residues in the CDR3. V lost 5 bases and J lost 8, with 15 bases in between. Here the CDR3 reads CSVRVGTWGYTF. The DNA of the CDR3 is TGCAGCGTTCGTGTGGGGACCTGGGGCTACACCTTC.

The chain couples TRBV7-2 to TRBJ2-7; weak D call: TRBD2 (5 bases). The CDR3 covers 16 residues. Between the trimmed V and J ends, which lost 7 bases and 4 bases, there was a span of 23 bases. The germline V gene has CDR1 SGHTA and CDR2 FQGNSA. The CDR3 region is CASTQGVQPGWYEQYF. The CDR3 nucleotides are TGTGCCAGCACCCAAGGTGTTCAGCCGGGGTGGTACGAGCAGTACTTC.

The V gene is TRBV29-1, the J gene TRBJ2-5; D may correspond to TRBD1 or TRBD2 (5 bases each). With 7 bases removed from V and 5 bases from J, the gap between germline ends came to 17 bases. This CDR3 has 13 residues. Germline V lookup: CDR1 SQVTM, CDR2 ANQGSEA. The CDR3 is CSETGLGEETQYF. Here the CDR3 DNA reads TGCAGCGAAACGGGCTTAGGGGAGGAGACCCAGTACTTC.

In its sample, this clone was seen a few times. The chain carries TRBV7-2 and TRBJ1-1; D not certain. V was pared by 1 base and J by 2 bases, with 11 bases between. This CDR3 is built from 15 residues. In germline, CDR1 is SGHTA, CDR2 FQGNSA. CDR3 sequence: CASSLVPQVNTEAFF. CDR3 bases: TGTGCCAGCAGCTTAGTTCCCCAGGTCAACACTGAAGCTTTCTTT.

The CDR3 here is CASSLRRAVGQPQHF. CDR3 bases: TGTGCCAGCAGCTTGCGACGGGCCGTCGGTCAGCCCCAGCATTTT. The chain carries TRBV5-8 and TRBJ1-5; D is unclear. Trimming removed 1 base from V and 6 bases from J, with 14 bases in between. The CDR3 loop spans 15 amino acids. Germline V lookup: CDR1 SGHTS, CDR2 YDEGEE.

J is TRBJ2-7 and V is TRBV28; TRBD1 matches at 9 bases. From germline, CDR1 is MDHEN and CDR2 SYDVKM. The V and J ends lost 8 bases and 3 bases, in that order; junction bases with no gene match: 5. The CDR3 extends over 13 amino acids. The CDR3 protein is CASFPGQGYEQYF. CDR3 DNA sequence: TGTGCCAGCTTTCCGGGACAGGGCTACGAGCAGTACTTC.

This clone turned up a few times. The chain links TRBV4-1 to TRBJ1-1, with D possibly TRBD1 on 5 matching bases. The ends were cut back, 4 bases at V and 3 bases at J, with 15 bases in the middle. From germline, CDR1 is MGHRA and CDR2 YSYEKL. The length of the CDR3 is 15 residues. This chain's CDR3 is CASSRAGWGDTEAFF. CDR3 in DNA: TGCGCCAGCAGCCGAGCAGGGTGGGGGGACACTGAAGCTTTCTTT.

The rearrangement uses TRBV9 and TRBJ1-3; no clear D. V was shortened by 0 bases and J by 4 bases, with 8 bases between the two germline ends. Germline V gene data show CDR1 as SGDLS and CDR2 as YYNGEE. The CDR3 runs to 14 residues. CDR3 nucleotide sequence: TGTGCCAGCAGCGTAGCCGATTGGGGAAACACCATATATTTT. This codes for CASSVADWGNTIYF. The complete variable domain, with remaining parts taken from reference TRBV9 and TRBJ1-3, reads DSGVTQTPKHLITATGQRVTLRCSPRSGDLSVYWYQQSLDQGLQFLIQYYNGEERAKGNILERFSAQQFPDLHSELNLSSLELGDSALYFCASSVADWGNTIYFGEGSWLTVV.